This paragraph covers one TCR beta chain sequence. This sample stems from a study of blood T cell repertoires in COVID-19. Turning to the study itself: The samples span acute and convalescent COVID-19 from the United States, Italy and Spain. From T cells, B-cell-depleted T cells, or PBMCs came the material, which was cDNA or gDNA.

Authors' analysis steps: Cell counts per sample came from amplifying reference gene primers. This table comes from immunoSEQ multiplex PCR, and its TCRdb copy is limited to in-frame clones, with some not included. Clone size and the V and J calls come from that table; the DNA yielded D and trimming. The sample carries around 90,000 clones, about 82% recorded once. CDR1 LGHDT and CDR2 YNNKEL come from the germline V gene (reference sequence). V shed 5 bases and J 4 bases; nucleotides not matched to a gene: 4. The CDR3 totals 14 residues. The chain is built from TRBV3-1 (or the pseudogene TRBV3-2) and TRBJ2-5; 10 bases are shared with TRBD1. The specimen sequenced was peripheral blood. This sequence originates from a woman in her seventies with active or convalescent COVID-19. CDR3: CASSTRTGGETQYF. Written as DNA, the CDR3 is TGTGCCAGCAGCACCCGGACAGGGGGAGAGACCCAGTACTTC.